This T cell receptor beta chain was captured in a study of cytomegalovirus exposure and HLA in healthy donors. Germline assignment: CDR1 SGDLS and CDR2 YYNGEE. The CDR3 length is 16 residues. J was trimmed by 0 bases and V by 6 bases; bases with no gene match: 5. As for the donors, each was a healthy bone marrow donor. General study findings and limits: In an earlier analysis, in some 540 donors, most V segments appeared productive either ~90% or ~30% of the time.

Points on this clone: Antigen: not known.

Primers: 60 Vbeta forward and 13 Jbeta reverse. Only in-frame clones appear in the TCRdb table, and some are missing; sequencing was by immunoSEQ multiplex PCR. The sample lists roughly 60,000 clones, over 60% occurring once. The origin of this receptor is a woman in her thirties in good health and CMV-seronegative. The chain uses TRBV9 and TRBJ2-2; TRBD2 matches 10 bases. The sample taken for sequencing was PBMCs. DNA of the CDR3: TGTGCCAGCAAGCGGGAGGGCGTTTCGAACACCGGGGAGCTGTTTTTT. This encodes CASKREGVSNTGELFF.